A selection of T cell receptor beta chains follows, all from one sample in a study of shared T cell receptors in the human thymus. Sequencing was performed with immunoSEQ multiplex PCR; in TCRdb, only in-frame clones are kept and a portion is missing. Counted here are 500,000 to 750,000 clones, around 89% occurring once; the ten biggest clones make up around 0.0099%. This sample also belongs to another study, concerning human thymus T cells.

Specimen: thymocytes. The receptor source for this set is a boy under two years old with a congenital heart defect. The CDR3 runs from the conserved cysteine through the conserved F or W. D genes are given only for firm matches. Size tells how often a clone was seen (once, few, many) or the class of an expanded clone, and some rows leave it out.

clone_size: .; d_call: .; j_call: TRBJ2-1; v_call: TRBV10-3; cdr3_nt: TGTGCCATCAGAGCGGCCATAATGGATGAGCAGTTCTTC; cdr3_aa: CAIRAAIMDEQFF
clone_size: .; d_call: .; j_call: TRBJ2-5; v_call: TRBV29-1; cdr3_nt: TGCAGCGTTGGAAGGGAGGAGACCCAGTACTTC; cdr3_aa: CSVGREETQYF
clone_size: .; d_call: .; j_call: TRBJ2-7; v_call: TRBV7-8; cdr3_nt: TGTGCCAGCAGCTTAGAGGGGGGGCGACCTACGAGCTACGAGCAGTACTTC; cdr3_aa: CASSLEGGRPTSYEQYF
clone_size: .; d_call: TRBD2; j_call: TRBJ2-5; v_call: TRBV2; cdr3_nt: TGTGCCAGCAGTCCCCCCCCGGGCAAGCGGGAGTTGGGAGAGACCCAGTACTTC; cdr3_aa: CASSPPPGKRELGETQYF
clone_size: once; d_call: .; j_call: TRBJ2-7; v_call: TRBV23-1; cdr3_nt: TGCGCCAGCAGTCACCGGGATTTTTACGAGCAGTACTTC; cdr3_aa: CASSHRDFYEQYF
clone_size: once; d_call: .; j_call: TRBJ2-7; v_call: TRBV6-1; cdr3_nt: TGTGCCAGCAGTGAATTGGTCGACAGTGGGTGCGACGAGCAGTACTTC; cdr3_aa: CASSELVDSGCDEQYF
clone_size: .; d_call: .; j_call: TRBJ2-1; v_call: TRBV6-4; cdr3_nt: TGTGCCAGCAGTGAATTCCAGGACAGCTCCTACAATGAGCAGTTCTTC; cdr3_aa: CASSEFQDSSYNEQFF
clone_size: once; d_call: .; j_call: TRBJ2-7; v_call: TRBV15; cdr3_nt: TGTGCCACCAGCCCGAGAGGGCCGGAGACTAACGAGCAGTACTTC; cdr3_aa: CATSPRGPETNEQYF
clone_size: .; d_call: TRBD2; j_call: TRBJ2-3; v_call: TRBV6-4; cdr3_nt: TGTGCCAGCAGCCTACTAGCGGGGTCCACAGATACGCAGTATTTT; cdr3_aa: CASSLLAGSTDTQYF
clone_size: .; d_call: .; j_call: TRBJ2-1; v_call: TRBV15; cdr3_nt: TGTGCCACCAGCAGAGATCGCAGGATCAATGAGCAGTTCTTC; cdr3_aa: CATSRDRRINEQFF
clone_size: .; d_call: TRBD2; j_call: TRBJ2-3; v_call: TRBV13; cdr3_nt: TGTGCCAGCAGCTCTATCGGGACTAGCGGGAGGAGAGATACGCAGTATTTT; cdr3_aa: CASSSIGTSGRRDTQYF
clone_size: .; d_call: TRBD1; j_call: TRBJ1-5; v_call: TRBV6-1; cdr3_nt: TGTGCCAGCAGTGAAGGGGGACAGGCTAGCAATCAGCCCCAGCATTTT; cdr3_aa: CASSEGGQASNQPQHF
clone_size: once; d_call: .; j_call: TRBJ1-2; v_call: TRBV4-1; cdr3_nt: TGCGCCAGCAGCCAAGAGGGGAGGGTTCGGGGTGGCTACACCTTC; cdr3_aa: CASSQEGRVRGGYTF
clone_size: .; d_call: .; j_call: TRBJ2-1; v_call: TRBV5-6; cdr3_nt: TGTGCCAGCAGCTTCGGACGGAAGCGGAGTTACAATGAGCAGTTCTTC; cdr3_aa: CASSFGRKRSYNEQFF
clone_size: .; d_call: TRBD1; j_call: TRBJ2-7; v_call: TRBV19; cdr3_nt: TGTGCCAGTCGGACAGGGGAGCGGGAGCAGTACTTC; cdr3_aa: CASRTGEREQYF
clone_size: .; d_call: .; j_call: TRBJ2-4; v_call: TRBV7-2; cdr3_nt: TGTGCCAGCAGCTTAGCGGAGGGATCCGCCAAAAACATTCAGTACTTC; cdr3_aa: CASSLAEGSAKNIQYF
clone_size: .; d_call: .; j_call: TRBJ2-3; v_call: TRBV19; cdr3_nt: TGTGCCAGTAGTCTGAGCGGGTTTAGCACAGATACGCAGTATTTT; cdr3_aa: CASSLSGFSTDTQYF
clone_size: .; d_call: TRBD1; j_call: TRBJ2-7; v_call: TRBV7-2; cdr3_nt: TGTGCCAGCAGTCGGTCCGGACAGGGGCCCTCCTACGAGCAGTACTTC; cdr3_aa: CASSRSGQGPSYEQYF
clone_size: once; d_call: TRBD2; j_call: TRBJ2-3; v_call: TRBV27; cdr3_nt: TGTGCCAGCAGTTTATCCGTGCTAGCGGATACCGACACAGATACGCAGTATTTT; cdr3_aa: CASSLSVLADTDTDTQYF
clone_size: .; d_call: TRBD2; j_call: TRBJ2-1; v_call: TRBV4-1; cdr3_nt: TGCGCCAGCAGCCAAGATTCAGTCAAGCGGGAGGCCGATGAGCAGTTCTTC; cdr3_aa: CASSQDSVKREADEQFF
clone_size: .; d_call: TRBD2; j_call: TRBJ2-5; v_call: TRBV14; cdr3_nt: TGTGCCAGCAGCCTACGACTAGCGGGAAAAGAGACCCAGTACTTC; cdr3_aa: CASSLRLAGKETQYF
clone_size: .; d_call: TRBD2; j_call: TRBJ2-1; v_call: TRBV4-2; cdr3_nt: TGTGCCAGCAGCCAAGAGTGGCGGGAGGCCCTCAATGAGCAGTTCTTC; cdr3_aa: CASSQEWREALNEQFF
clone_size: once; d_call: .; j_call: TRBJ1-2; v_call: TRBV7-9; cdr3_nt: TGTGCCAGCAGCTCCATGACAAGGATACCCTATGGGTATGGCTACACCTTC; cdr3_aa: CASSSMTRIPYGYGYTF
clone_size: .; d_call: .; j_call: TRBJ2-7; v_call: TRBV12-5; cdr3_nt: TGTGCTAGTGGTTCCTCGGACAAGACACCCTACGAGCAGTACTTC; cdr3_aa: CASGSSDKTPYEQYF
clone_size: .; d_call: TRBD2; j_call: TRBJ2-5; v_call: TRBV5-1; cdr3_nt: TGCGCCAGCAGCACCTCCGGGACTAGCGGGAGAATAGAAGAGACCCAGTACTTC; cdr3_aa: CASSTSGTSGRIEETQYF
clone_size: .; d_call: TRBD2; j_call: TRBJ2-3; v_call: TRBV2; cdr3_nt: TGTGCCAGCAGTGATTTTACCAGCGGGAGGGCCACAGATACGCAGTATTTT; cdr3_aa: CASSDFTSGRATDTQYF
clone_size: .; d_call: .; j_call: TRBJ2-7; v_call: TRBV6-5; cdr3_nt: TGTGCCAGGTTTCAGGTGAGTGGCTACGAGCAGTACTTC; cdr3_aa: CARFQVSGYEQYF
clone_size: once; d_call: TRBD2; j_call: TRBJ2-2; v_call: TRBV7-2; cdr3_nt: TGTGCCAGTAGGGCTAGCGGGAGTAAGGGGGAGCTGTTTTTT; cdr3_aa: CASRASGSKGELFF
clone_size: .; d_call: TRBD1; j_call: TRBJ1-2; v_call: TRBV9; cdr3_nt: TGTGCCAGCAGCGTAGGCTCGGGGACAGTCCCTGGCTACACCTTC; cdr3_aa: CASSVGSGTVPGYTF
clone_size: .; d_call: TRBD2; j_call: TRBJ2-5; v_call: TRBV11-2; cdr3_nt: TGTGCCAGCAGCTTAGTACGCGGGAGTGAGACCCAGTACTTC; cdr3_aa: CASSLVRGSETQYF
clone_size: .; d_call: TRBD2; j_call: TRBJ2-7; v_call: TRBV7-9; cdr3_nt: TGTGCCAGCAGCACTCCGGGGGGGCAGTCCTTCTACGAGCAGTACTTC; cdr3_aa: CASSTPGGQSFYEQYF
clone_size: .; d_call: TRBD2; j_call: TRBJ2-1; v_call: TRBV6-4; cdr3_nt: TGTGCCAGCAGTGAGGCGGGAGGGATGGGCAATGAGCAGTTCTTC; cdr3_aa: CASSEAGGMGNEQFF
clone_size: once; d_call: TRBD2; j_call: TRBJ2-3; v_call: TRBV9; cdr3_nt: TGTGCCAGCAGCTTAACCCCGACTAGCGGGAGTCCAGATACGCAGTATTTT; cdr3_aa: CASSLTPTSGSPDTQYF
clone_size: .; d_call: .; j_call: TRBJ1-1; v_call: TRBV27; cdr3_nt: TGTGCCAGCAGCTCAGACTCTCGGGTCGTAAGTGGGACTGAAGCTTTCTTT; cdr3_aa: CASSSDSRVVSGTEAFF
clone_size: .; d_call: TRBD1; j_call: TRBJ1-4; v_call: TRBV5-6; cdr3_nt: TGTGCCAGCAGCTCGAGGACAGGTATTGAAAAACTGTTTTTT; cdr3_aa: CASSSRTGIEKLFF
clone_size: .; d_call: .; j_call: TRBJ2-7; v_call: TRBV6-5; cdr3_nt: TGTGCCAGCAGTTCAACACCCCAAGACAGCTCCTACGAGCAGTACTTC; cdr3_aa: CASSSTPQDSSYEQYF
clone_size: .; d_call: .; j_call: TRBJ1-1; v_call: TRBV20-1; cdr3_nt: TGCATCGCCTCGGGGGGCACTGAAGCTTTCTTT; cdr3_aa: CIASGGTEAFF
clone_size: once; d_call: .; j_call: TRBJ2-2; v_call: TRBV6-5; cdr3_nt: TGTGCCAGCACCTCAGGCACCGGGGAGCTGTTTTTT; cdr3_aa: CASTSGTGELFF
clone_size: few; d_call: TRBD1; j_call: TRBJ2-7; v_call: TRBV10-2; cdr3_nt: TGCGCCAGCCCTGACTCCGGGACAGGGGATGGGGGCTACGAGCAGTACTTC; cdr3_aa: CASPDSGTGDGGYEQYF
clone_size: .; d_call: TRBD2; j_call: TRBJ2-1; v_call: TRBV2; cdr3_nt: TGTGCCAGCAGTGACCCGACTAGCGGGAGTCTGAACGATGAGCAGTTCTTC; cdr3_aa: CASSDPTSGSLNDEQFF
clone_size: .; d_call: TRBD2; j_call: TRBJ2-2; v_call: TRBV28; cdr3_nt: TGTGCCAGCAGGGTGGGACTAGCGGGAGAGAGGTTGTTTTTT; cdr3_aa: CASRVGLAGERLFF
clone_size: .; d_call: .; j_call: TRBJ1-4; v_call: TRBV4-3; cdr3_nt: TGCGCCAGCAGCCAAGCATTTCTAGGACTGGAGAATGAAAAACTGTTTTTT; cdr3_aa: CASSQAFLGLENEKLFF
clone_size: .; d_call: .; j_call: TRBJ1-1; v_call: TRBV9; cdr3_nt: TGTGCCAGCAGCGTAGTACACCCCGAAGCTTTCTTT; cdr3_aa: CASSVVHPEAFF
clone_size: .; d_call: .; j_call: TRBJ2-7; v_call: TRBV6-1; cdr3_nt: TGTGCCAGCAGTGGGGATCGACAGGACTCCTACGAGCAGTACTTC; cdr3_aa: CASSGDRQDSYEQYF
clone_size: .; d_call: .; j_call: TRBJ1-2; v_call: TRBV20-1; cdr3_nt: TGCAGTGTCGAGAGGGTACCGGACTTC; cdr3_aa: CSVERVPDF
clone_size: .; d_call: TRBD2; j_call: TRBJ2-7; v_call: TRBV7-6; cdr3_nt: TGTGCCAGCAGCGTCGGGACTAGGAGCTCCTACGAGCAGTACTTC; cdr3_aa: CASSVGTRSSYEQYF
clone_size: .; d_call: TRBD2; j_call: TRBJ2-7; v_call: TRBV29-1; cdr3_nt: TGCAGCGTTGGCGGGAGCCCCCCGGACGAGCAGTACTTC; cdr3_aa: CSVGGSPPDEQYF
clone_size: .; d_call: .; j_call: TRBJ2-7; v_call: TRBV5-1; cdr3_nt: TGCGCCAGCAGCTCTGCCAACGAGCAGTACTTC; cdr3_aa: CASSSANEQYF
clone_size: .; d_call: .; j_call: TRBJ1-5; v_call: TRBV4-1; cdr3_nt: TGCGCCAGCAGCCAGCCAGGGGTGGGCAATCAGCCCCAGCATTTT; cdr3_aa: CASSQPGVGNQPQHF
clone_size: .; d_call: TRBD1; j_call: TRBJ1-2; v_call: TRBV11-2; cdr3_nt: TGTGCCAGCAGCCCCGGACAGGGGGCCGACTATGGCTACACCTTC; cdr3_aa: CASSPGQGADYGYTF
clone_size: .; d_call: TRBD2; j_call: TRBJ2-7; v_call: TRBV6-1; cdr3_nt: TGTGCCAGCAGTGAAGCTGTTCGGATAAGCGGGAGACGGTACTTC; cdr3_aa: CASSEAVRISGRRYF
clone_size: .; d_call: TRBD2; j_call: TRBJ2-5; v_call: TRBV4-3; cdr3_nt: TGCGCCAGCAGCCAAGATAGGCCTAGCGGGAGGGAGACCCAGTACTTC; cdr3_aa: CASSQDRPSGRETQYF
clone_size: .; d_call: TRBD2; j_call: TRBJ2-5; v_call: TRBV10-3; cdr3_nt: TGTGCCATCAGCCTGACTAGCGGGATGGAAGAGACCCAGTACTTC; cdr3_aa: CAISLTSGMEETQYF